This T cell receptor beta chain was documented in a study of neurological immune-mediated disorders. The V end lost 8 bases, the J end lost 1 base, and 11 bases lay between the germline ends. The CDR3 has 13 residues. The germline gives CDR1 MNHEY, CDR2 SVGEGT. The cDNA was produced through 5'RACE with 10-nucleotide random UMIs. TCRdb used MiXCR to reprocess the 5' RACE reads, holding one entry per CDR3 protein. The table records about 51,000 distinct CDR3 sequences, over 15% of them present only once. This clonotype came up many times. The TCR was taken from a man aged 55-75 years in good health. The V call is TRBV6-2 or TRBV6-3, the J call TRBJ2-5; D ambiguous. Sample: PBMCs. The CDR3 loop is CASSKTAQETQYF. The CDR3 DNA reads as TGTGCCAGCTCAAAGACGGCCCAAGAGACCCAGTACTTC.